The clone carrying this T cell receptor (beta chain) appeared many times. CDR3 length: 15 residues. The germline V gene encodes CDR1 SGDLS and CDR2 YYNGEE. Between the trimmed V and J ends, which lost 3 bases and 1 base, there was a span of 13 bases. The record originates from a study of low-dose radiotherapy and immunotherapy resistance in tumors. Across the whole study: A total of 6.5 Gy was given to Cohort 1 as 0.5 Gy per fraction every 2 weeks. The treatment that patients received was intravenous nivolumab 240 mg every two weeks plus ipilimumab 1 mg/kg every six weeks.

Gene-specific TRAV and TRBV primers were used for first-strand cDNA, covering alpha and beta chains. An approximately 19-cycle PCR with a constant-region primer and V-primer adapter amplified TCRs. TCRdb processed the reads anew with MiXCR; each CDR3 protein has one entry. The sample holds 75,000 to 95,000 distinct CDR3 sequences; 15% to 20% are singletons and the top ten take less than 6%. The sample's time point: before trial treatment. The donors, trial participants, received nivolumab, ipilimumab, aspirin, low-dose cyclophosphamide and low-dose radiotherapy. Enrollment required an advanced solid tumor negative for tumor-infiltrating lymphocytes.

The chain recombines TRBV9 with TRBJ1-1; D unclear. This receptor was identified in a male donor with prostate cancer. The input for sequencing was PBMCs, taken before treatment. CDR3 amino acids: CASSGGPRRNTEAFF. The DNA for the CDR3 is TGTGCCAGCAGCGGAGGACCGAGAAGGAACACTGAAGCTTTCTTT.